A selection of T cell receptor beta chains follows, all from one sample in a study of blood T cell repertoires in COVID-19. Repertoires were generated with immunoSEQ multiplex PCR, while TCRdb's copy carries only in-frame clones and drops some. Among some 250,000 clones listed, approximately 83% were seen once. The sample taken for sequencing was peripheral blood. These receptor sequences come from a woman between 25 and 40 years old who had recovered from COVID-19. CDR3s include the opening cysteine and the closing phenylalanine or tryptophan. A D gene is named only where the DNA matches it firmly. Size tells how often a clone was seen (once, few, many) or the class of an expanded clone, and some rows leave it out.

TGTGCCAGTAGTATAACCGGAGCAGGGCTCTACGAGCAGTACTTC	CASSITGAGLYEQYF	TRBV19	.	TRBJ2-7	.
TGTGCCAGCAGCTTAAGCGGGGGGGCCGGAGAGACCCAGTACTTC	CASSLSGGAGETQYF	TRBV7-6	TRBD2	TRBJ2-5	.
TGTGCCAGCAGCGTAGTACCGAGGACAGGGAATTCCGGGGAGCTGTTTTTT	CASSVVPRTGNSGELFF	TRBV9	TRBD1	TRBJ2-2	.
TGTGCCAGCAGCGTTGACAGGAATTCACCCCTCCACTTT	CASSVDRNSPLHF	TRBV5-6	.	TRBJ1-6	.
TGTGCCAGCAGCCAACTTATGAGGCCAGACTACGAGCAGTACTTC	CASSQLMRPDYEQYF	TRBV3-1/TRBV3-2	.	TRBJ2-7	.
TGTGCCAGCAGTTCACAGGGGGCCGGGGAGCTGTTTTTT	CASSSQGAGELFF	TRBV27	TRBD1	TRBJ2-2	few
TGTGCCAGCAGGGATTTTAAGACTAGCAGCAATGAGCAGTTCTTC	CASRDFKTSSNEQFF	TRBV27	TRBD2	TRBJ2-1	.
TGTGCCATACACCCCATGGGAGGTTTGGAGGACACTGAAGCTTTCTTT	CAIHPMGGLEDTEAFF	TRBV19	.	TRBJ1-1	.
TGTGCCAGCAGTCCCCGACAGGGGCGGATCACCGGGGAGCTGTTTTTT	CASSPRQGRITGELFF	TRBV6-2/TRBV6-3	TRBD1	TRBJ2-2	.
TGTGCCAGCAGCTTTGAAAGGAGGGGCACAGATACGCAGTATTTT	CASSFERRGTDTQYF	TRBV5-8	.	TRBJ2-3	.
TGCGCCAGCAAATTAGGCATTGGGGGGACCGGGGAGCTGTTTTTT	CASKLGIGGTGELFF	TRBV10-2	.	TRBJ2-2	.
TGTGCCAGCAGCGTAGGAGTCACAGTCGTGAATGAGCAGTTCTTC	CASSVGVTVVNEQFF	TRBV9	.	TRBJ2-1	.
TGCGCCAGCAGCACAGACAGGGGGCTCAATTCACCCCTCCACTTT	CASSTDRGLNSPLHF	TRBV5-1	TRBD1	TRBJ1-6	.
TGTGCCAGCAGTTGGACAGACTCCTACGAGCAGTACTTC	CASSWTDSYEQYF	TRBV12-3/TRBV12-4	.	TRBJ2-7	.
TGTGCCAGCAGCTTGGGAGGACAGGTACCTGGAAACACCATATATTTT	CASSLGGQVPGNTIYF	TRBV5-4	TRBD1	TRBJ1-3	.
TGTGCCAGCAGTTGGGGTGCAGGGCGACTAGCCCACGAGCAGTACTTC	CASSWGAGRLAHEQYF	TRBV27	TRBD2	TRBJ2-7	.
TGTGCCAGCAGTTACAGGGGGCAAAATGGCTACACCTTC	CASSYRGQNGYTF	TRBV2	TRBD1	TRBJ1-2	.
TGTGCCAGCAGCTTAGGCGTGAACACTGAAGCTTTCTTT	CASSLGVNTEAFF	TRBV11-3	.	TRBJ1-1	.
TGCGCCAGCAGCAGCCGGGGGGCGAACACTGAAGCTTTCTTT	CASSSRGANTEAFF	TRBV5-1	.	TRBJ1-1	.
TGTGCCAGCACTAAAGGGCGGCAGGGCTCTGGAAACACCATATATTTT	CASTKGRQGSGNTIYF	TRBV9	.	TRBJ1-3	.
TGCGCCAGCAGCCTAACCGGACAGGGGGCCTACGAGCAGTACTTC	CASSLTGQGAYEQYF	TRBV5-1	TRBD1	TRBJ2-7	.
TGTGCCAGCAGTGCCAGCACAGGATATAGAAATTCACCCCTCCACTTT	CASSASTGYRNSPLHF	TRBV6-1	.	TRBJ1-6	once